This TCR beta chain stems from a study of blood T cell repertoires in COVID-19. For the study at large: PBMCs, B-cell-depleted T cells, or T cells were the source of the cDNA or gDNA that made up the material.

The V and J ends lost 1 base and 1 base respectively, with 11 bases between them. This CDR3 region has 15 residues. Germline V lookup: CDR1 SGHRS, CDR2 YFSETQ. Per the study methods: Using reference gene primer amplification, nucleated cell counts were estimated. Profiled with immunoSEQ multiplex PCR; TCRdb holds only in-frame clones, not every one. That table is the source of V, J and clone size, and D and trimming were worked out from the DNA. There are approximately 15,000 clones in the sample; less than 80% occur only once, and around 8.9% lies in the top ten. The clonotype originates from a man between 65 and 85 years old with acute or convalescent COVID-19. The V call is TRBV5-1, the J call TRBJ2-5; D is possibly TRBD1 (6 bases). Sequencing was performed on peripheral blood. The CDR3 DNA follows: TGCGCCAGCAGCTTGAGGGGGATGGGCCAAGAGACCCAGTACTTC. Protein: CASSLRGMGQETQYF.